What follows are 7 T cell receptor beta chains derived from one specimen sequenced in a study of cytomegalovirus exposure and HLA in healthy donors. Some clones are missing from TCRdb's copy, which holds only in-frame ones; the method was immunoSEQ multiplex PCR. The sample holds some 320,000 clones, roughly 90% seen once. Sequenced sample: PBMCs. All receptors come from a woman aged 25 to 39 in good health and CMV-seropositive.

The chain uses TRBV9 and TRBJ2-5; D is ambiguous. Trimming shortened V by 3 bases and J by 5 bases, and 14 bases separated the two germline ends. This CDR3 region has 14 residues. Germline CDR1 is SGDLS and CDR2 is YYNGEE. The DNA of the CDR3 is TGTGCCAGCAGCGGATCTCCTATTGGGGAGACCCAGTACTTC. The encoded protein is CASSGSPIGETQYF.

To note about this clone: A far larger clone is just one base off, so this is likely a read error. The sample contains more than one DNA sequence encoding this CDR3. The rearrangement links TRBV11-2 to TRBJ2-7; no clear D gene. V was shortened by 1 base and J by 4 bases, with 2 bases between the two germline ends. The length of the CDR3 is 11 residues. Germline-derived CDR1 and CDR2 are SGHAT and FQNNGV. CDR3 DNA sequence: TGTGCCAGCAGCTTAGTATACGAGCAGTACTTC. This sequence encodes CASSLVYEQYF.

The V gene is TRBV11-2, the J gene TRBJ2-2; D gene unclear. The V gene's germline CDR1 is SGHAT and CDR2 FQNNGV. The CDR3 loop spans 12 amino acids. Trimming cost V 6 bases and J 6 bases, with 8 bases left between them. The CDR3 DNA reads TGTGCCAGCAGATTCCTAGCCGGGGAGCTGTTTTTT. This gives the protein CASRFLAGELFF.

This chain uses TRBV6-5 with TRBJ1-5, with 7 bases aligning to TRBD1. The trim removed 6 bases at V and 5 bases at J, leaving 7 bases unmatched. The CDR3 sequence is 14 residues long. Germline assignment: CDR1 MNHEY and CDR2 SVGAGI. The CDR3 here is CASSPLRGDQPQHF. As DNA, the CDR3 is TGTGCCAGCAGCCCACTCAGGGGGGATCAGCCCCAGCATTTT.

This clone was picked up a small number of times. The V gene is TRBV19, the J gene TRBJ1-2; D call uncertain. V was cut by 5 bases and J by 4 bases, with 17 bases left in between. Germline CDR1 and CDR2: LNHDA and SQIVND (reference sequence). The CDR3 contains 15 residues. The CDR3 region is CASSLMAATIYGYTF. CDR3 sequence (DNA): TGTGCCAGTAGTTTAATGGCGGCGACGATCTATGGCTACACCTTC. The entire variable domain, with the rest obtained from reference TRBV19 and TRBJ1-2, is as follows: DGGITQSPKYLFRKEGQNVTLSCEQNLNHDAMYWYRQDPGQGLRLIYYSQIVNDFQKGDIAEGYSVSREKKESFPLTVTSAQKNPTAFYLCASSLMAATIYGYTFGSGTRLTVV.

The CDR3 region has the DNA TGCAGCCCGGAGACCCAGTACTTC. Its translation: CSPETQYF. The chain couples TRBV20-1 to TRBJ2-5; D is unclear. The germline V gene encodes CDR1 DFQATT and CDR2 SNEGSKA (reference sequence). The length of the CDR3 is 8 residues.

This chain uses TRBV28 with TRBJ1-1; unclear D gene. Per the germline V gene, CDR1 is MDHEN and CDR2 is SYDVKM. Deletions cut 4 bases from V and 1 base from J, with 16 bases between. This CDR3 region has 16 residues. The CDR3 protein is CASSSGWAERNTEAFF. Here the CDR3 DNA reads TGTGCCAGCAGTTCCGGGTGGGCGGAAAGGAACACTGAAGCTTTCTTT.